This T cell receptor beta chain was profiled in a study of radiation and T cells in renal cell carcinoma. Study as a whole: Nephrectomy followed 15 Gy stereotactic body radiation by 4 weeks.

Assay: immunoSEQ multiplex PCR; the TCRdb copy retains only in-frame clones and omits some. Seen here are 95,000 to 150,000 clones, roughly 80% observed once, and the top ten hold around 2.8%. Trimming pared 6 bases from V and 4 bases from J, leaving 16 bases between. CDR3 length equals 15 residues. Germline loops: CDR1 MNHEY, CDR2 SVGAGI. The sample's time point: baseline pretreatment blood. Stated treatment: 15 Gy SBRT to primary tumor, nephrectomy 4 weeks later. Study results and caveats: Top tumor clonotypes rose in blood 2 weeks post-radiation, then contracted.

A remark on this clone: Antigen specificity is unknown.

The specimen was blood, collected from a patient whose treatment included radiotherapy and nephrectomy. The source of this sequence is a woman in her sixties or seventies with renal cell carcinoma. J is TRBJ1-5 and V is TRBV6-5; maybe TRBD1 (5 bases). The CDR3 sequence: CASRQQERENQPQHF. CDR3 sequence (DNA): TGTGCCAGCAGGCAACAGGAAAGGGAAAATCAGCCCCAGCATTTT.